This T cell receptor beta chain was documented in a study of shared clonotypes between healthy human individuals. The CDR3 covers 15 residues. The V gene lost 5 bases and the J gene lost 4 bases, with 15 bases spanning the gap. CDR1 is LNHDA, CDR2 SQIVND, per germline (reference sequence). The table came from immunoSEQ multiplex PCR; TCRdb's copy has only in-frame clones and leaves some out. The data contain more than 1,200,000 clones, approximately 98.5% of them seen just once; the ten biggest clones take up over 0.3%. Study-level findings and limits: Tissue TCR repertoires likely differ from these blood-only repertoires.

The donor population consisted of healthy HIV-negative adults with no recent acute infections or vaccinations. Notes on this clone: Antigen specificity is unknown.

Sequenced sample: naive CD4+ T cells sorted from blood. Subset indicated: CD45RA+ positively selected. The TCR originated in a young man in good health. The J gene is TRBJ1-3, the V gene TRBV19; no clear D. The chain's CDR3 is CASSPLVGSGNTIYF. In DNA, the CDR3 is TGTGCCAGTAGTCCCCTGGTGGGTTCAGGAAACACCATATATTTT.